Presented here are 27 T cell receptor beta chains from one specimen sequenced in a study of PD-L1 blockade in urothelial cancer. Noted time point: peripheral blood 6 weeks after treatment start. The data were produced by immunoSEQ multiplex PCR, yet TCRdb's version contains in-frame clones alone and is incomplete. Of 100,000 to 150,000 clones listed, 86% are singletons. Sequenced here: PBMCs, sampled around atezolizumab (anti-PD-L1) treatment. The receptors here all came from a middle-aged man with urothelial cancer.

The chain carries TRBV15 and TRBJ2-2; D is unclear. The V and J ends lost 5 bases and 0 bases respectively, with 7 bases between them. CDR1 and CDR2 from the germline V gene are LNHNV and YYDKDF (reference sequence). This CDR3 comprises 14 residues. CDR3 sequence: CATSLRTNTGELFF. The CDR3 DNA reads as TGTGCCACCAGCCTGAGGACGAACACCGGGGAGCTGTTTTTT.

The chain is built from TRBV7-2 and TRBJ2-7; TRBD2 aligns across 7 bases. V lost 4 bases to trimming and J lost 3 bases; unmatched junction nucleotides: 3. The CDR3 runs 13 residues. Germline values: CDR1 SGHTA, CDR2 FQGNSA. The CDR3 nucleotides read TGTGCCAGCAGCTCAGTAGCGGGCTACGAGCAGTACTTC. Amino acids: CASSSVAGYEQYF.

The gene calls are TRBV28 and TRBJ2-2, with 13 positions matching TRBD2. Germline V gene lookup returns CDR1 MDHEN and CDR2 SYDVKM. Trimming cost V 8 bases and J 5 bases; bases outside gene matches: 5. This CDR3 has 15 residues. CDR3 amino acids: CASGTSGIGTGELFF. The CDR3 DNA reads TGTGCCAGCGGGACTAGCGGGATCGGTACCGGGGAGCTGTTTTTT.

This chain links TRBV19 with TRBJ2-3; 9 nucleotides align to TRBD2. Germline values: CDR1 LNHDA, CDR2 SQIVND (reference sequence). The CDR3 is 15 amino acids. Trimming removed 4 bases from V and 0 bases from J; junction bases left unmatched: 2. CDR3 region: CASSSGRVSTDTQYF. The CDR3 region has the DNA TGTGCCAGTAGTAGCGGGAGGGTAAGCACAGATACGCAGTATTTT.

The CDR3 loop reads CASSVIRDRDVEKLFF. CDR3 nucleotides: TGTGCCAGCAGCGTTATCCGGGACAGGGACGTTGAAAAACTGTTTTTT. This rearrangement joins TRBV9 to TRBJ1-4; 9 nucleotides line up with TRBD1. Germline V gene sequence: CDR1 SGDLS, CDR2 YYNGEE. V was pared by 2 bases and J by 7 bases, with 9 bases of the junction left unmatched. CDR3 length equals 16 residues.

The chain recombines TRBV7-2 with TRBJ1-6; possible D gene TRBD1, 5 bases. V lost 3 bases and J lost 5, with 14 bases in between. CDR3 length equals 16 residues. Germline CDR1 SGHTA, CDR2 FQGNSA. Here the CDR3 reads CASSLEGSYDNSPLHF. In DNA, the CDR3 is TGTGCCAGCAGCTTGGAGGGGAGCTACGATAATTCACCCCTCCACTTT.

The rearrangement links TRBV5-1 to TRBJ2-1; TRBD2 matches at 9 bases. The CDR3 spans 15 residues. J lost 1 base, V lost 4 bases, and 3 bases had no gene match. Looked up from germline, CDR1 is SGHRS and CDR2 is YFSETQ. As DNA, the CDR3 is TGCGCCAGCAGCGGCGCGGGAGGGTCCTACAATGAGCAGTTCTTC. Translated, it gives CASSGAGGSYNEQFF.

The J gene is TRBJ2-7, the V gene TRBV5-1; 7 nucleotides align to TRBD2. The CDR3 spans 15 residues. Germline-derived CDR1 and CDR2 are SGHRS and YFSETQ. The V segment lost 5 bases and the J segment 4 bases; nucleotides outside the gene matches: 12. CDR3 loop: CASRVGAGEVYEQYF. CDR3 nucleotides: TGCGCCAGCAGGGTCGGGGCGGGAGAAGTGTACGAGCAGTACTTC.

This clone was detected once. The chain's CDR3 is CASSPLTEEQFF. The CDR3 nucleotides read TGTGCCAGCTCACCCCTGACTGAAGAGCAGTTCTTC. This sequence joins TRBV18 and TRBJ2-1; D unresolved. Germline assignment: CDR1 KGHSH and CDR2 LQKENI. The CDR3 is made up of 12 amino acids. Trimming removed 3 bases from V and 10 bases from J, with 10 bases in between.

This chain joins TRBV27 and TRBJ2-7; TRBD1 aligns across 7 bases. V lost 4 bases to trimming and J lost 5 bases; unmatched junction nucleotides: 5. Germline V gene sequence: CDR1 MNHEY, CDR2 SMNVEV (reference sequence). The CDR3 extends over 13 amino acids. The CDR3 reads CASSSDRVHEQYF. The CDR3 DNA sequence: TGTGCCAGCAGTTCCGACAGGGTCCACGAGCAGTACTTC.

V is TRBV7-6 and J is TRBJ2-5, with TRBD2 as a possible D gene (6 bases). V was shortened by 5 bases and J by 1 base, with 11 bases between the two germline ends. The CDR3 spans 14 residues. The V gene's germline CDR1 is SGHVS and CDR2 FNYEAQ. The CDR3 here is CASSGRGIQETQYF. Written as DNA, the CDR3 is TGTGCCAGCAGCGGACGCGGGATCCAAGAGACCCAGTACTTC.

The chain couples TRBV30 to TRBJ2-5; D is ambiguous. Germline CDR1 is GTSNPN and CDR2 is SVGIG (reference sequence). This CDR3 has 11 residues. Trimming took 0 bases from V and 5 from J, leaving 4 bases between them. CDR3 DNA: TGTGCCTGGAGTGTACATGAGACCCAGTACTTC. It yields the protein CAWSVHETQYF.

The J gene is TRBJ1-3, the V gene TRBV27, with TRBD1 identical over 8 bases. The germline CDR1 and CDR2 sequences are MNHEY and SMNVEV (reference sequence). The CDR3 spans 16 residues. J lost 2 bases, V lost 1 base, and 4 bases had no gene match. CDR3 in amino acids: CASSLFPGGTGNTIYF. The CDR3, as DNA: TGTGCCAGCAGTTTATTCCCAGGGGGCACTGGAAACACCATATATTTT.

This sequence joins TRBV5-4 and TRBJ2-7, with 9 bases matching TRBD1. Germline CDR1 SGHNT, CDR2 YYREEE (reference sequence). The CDR3 is made up of 14 amino acids. V shed 5 bases, J shed 1 base, and the junction held 4 bases outside the gene matches. CDR3 amino acids: CASRGDRASYEQYF. In DNA form, the CDR3 reads TGTGCCAGCAGGGGGGACAGGGCGTCCTACGAGCAGTACTTC.

V is TRBV30 and J is TRBJ1-5; tentative D call: TRBD1 (5 bases). Germline CDR1 is GTSNPN and CDR2 is SVGIG (reference sequence). This CDR3 has 13 amino acids. CDR3 residues: CALGGYGNQPQHF. As DNA, the CDR3 is TGTGCTCTGGGGGGGTATGGCAATCAGCCCCAGCATTTT. Looking up the rest from reference TRBV30 and TRBJ1-5 gives the full variable domain: SQTIHQWPATLVQPVGSPLSLECTVEGTSNPNLYWYRQAAGRGLQLLFYSVGIGQISSEVPQNLSASRPQDRQFILSSKKLLLSDSGFYLCALGGYGNQPQHFGDGTRLSIL.

This clone was seen a single time. The chain recombines TRBV5-4 with TRBJ2-5, with 12 bases aligning to TRBD1. Germline V gene data show CDR1 as SGHNT and CDR2 as YYREEE (reference sequence). V lost 4 bases to trimming and J lost 5 bases; unmatched junction nucleotides: 12. CDR3 length equals 17 residues. CDR3 amino acids: CASSKPGTGGAKETQYF. CDR3 sequence (DNA): TGTGCCAGCAGCAAGCCTGGGACAGGGGGCGCGAAGGAGACCCAGTACTTC. Full variable domain (outside the CDR3, taken from reference TRBV5-4 and TRBJ2-5): ETGVTQSPTHLIKTRGQQVTLRCSSQSGHNTVSWYQQALGQGPQFIFQYYREEENGRGNFPPRFSGLQFPNYSSELNVNALELDDSALYLCASSKPGTGGAKETQYFGPGTRLLVL.

The genes are TRBV19 and TRBJ2-6, with D perhaps matching TRBD1 (6 bases). The V end lost 7 bases, the J end lost 1 base, and 14 bases lay between the germline ends. From germline, CDR1 is LNHDA and CDR2 SQIVND (reference sequence). The CDR3 runs 16 residues. CDR3 region: CASNQDRLSGANVLTF. CDR3 nucleotides: TGTGCCAGTAACCAAGACAGGTTATCTGGGGCCAACGTCCTGACTTTC.

The rearrangement links TRBV19 to TRBJ1-2, with 8 nucleotides matching TRBD1. Germline V gene lookup returns CDR1 LNHDA and CDR2 SQIVND (reference sequence). The CDR3 runs 14 residues. Trimming cost V 9 bases and J 0 bases; bases outside gene matches: 6. Written as DNA, the CDR3 is TGTGCCAGCGGGGACAGGAAAACTAACTATGGCTACACCTTC. Its protein is CASGDRKTNYGYTF.

This chain links TRBV7-9 with TRBJ1-1; D gene unclear. CDR3 length: 14 residues. Deletions cut 1 base from V and 5 bases from J, with 11 bases between. Germline CDR1 SEHNR, CDR2 FQNEAQ (reference sequence). CDR3 sequence: CASSLDAASTEAFF. CDR3 sequence (DNA): TGTGCCAGCAGCTTAGATGCAGCGTCGACTGAAGCTTTCTTT.

The rearrangement links TRBV6-1 to TRBJ1-5; no clear D gene. Looked up from germline, CDR1 is MNHNS and CDR2 is SASEGT. V gave up 1 base and J gave up 5 bases, with 12 bases separating them. The CDR3 is 15 residues long. CDR3 loop: CASSEGAEDYQPQHF. The CDR3 nucleotides read TGTGCCAGCAGTGAAGGGGCGGAGGATTATCAGCCCCAGCATTTT.

This clone was counted between two and nine times. The CDR3 sequence: CSQRGSHEQFF. CDR3 nucleotide sequence: TGTTCCCAGCGGGGGTCCCATGAGCAGTTCTTC. The rearrangement joins TRBV7-9 to TRBJ2-1; the match to TRBD2 covers 8 bases. The CDR3 spans 11 residues. Per the germline V gene, CDR1 is SEHNR and CDR2 is FQNEAQ (reference sequence). Variable domain in full (rest from reference TRBV7-9 and TRBJ2-1): DTGVSQNPRHKITKRGQNVTFRCDPISEHNRLYWYRQTLGQGPEFLTYFQNEAQLEKSRLLSDRFSAERPKGSFSTLEIQRTEQGDSAMYLCSQRGSHEQFFGPGTRLTVL.

Of note for this clone: Its ends do not fully match the called genes, so a read error is possible. The DNA of the CDR3 is TGTGCTAGCAGCCCGGGGGTGGACCCCTTTGAGACCCAGTACTTC. It is translated as CASSPGVDPFETQYF. The V gene is TRBV7-7, the J gene TRBJ2-5; D is possibly TRBD2 (6 bases). Per germline, CDR1 SSHAT and CDR2 FNYEAQ (reference sequence). The CDR3 is 15 residues long.

This clone has just a few counts. The chain carries TRBV6-5 and TRBJ1-2; no clear D. Looked up from germline, CDR1 is MNHEY and CDR2 is SVGAGI. The CDR3 totals 14 residues. Trimming removed 0 bases at V and 4 bases at J, with 9 bases between. This CDR3 reads CASSYSAGPYGYTF. DNA for the CDR3: TGTGCCAGCAGTTACTCGGCGGGCCCCTATGGCTACACCTTC.

The rearrangement joins TRBV30 to TRBJ2-7; 11 bases fit TRBD2. This CDR3 comprises 15 residues. Germline V gene sequence: CDR1 GTSNPN, CDR2 SVGIG (reference sequence). Unmatched junction bases numbered 8, after V lost 3 bases and J lost 4 bases. The CDR3 sequence is CAWRVEGLAAYEQYF. The CDR3, as DNA: TGTGCCTGGAGAGTCGAGGGACTAGCGGCGTACGAGCAGTACTTC.

This clone was recorded a few times. This rearrangement joins TRBV5-1 to TRBJ2-1, with TRBD2 matching 14 bases. The germline CDR1 and CDR2 sequences are SGHRS and YFSETQ. The CDR3 length is 16 residues. With V trimmed by 3 bases and J by 6 bases, 5 bases remained unmatched. CDR3 nucleotide sequence: TGCGCCAGCAGCTCCCACGGGACTAGCGGGAGCAATGAGCAGTTCTTC. Translation: CASSSHGTSGSNEQFF.

This chain uses TRBV23-1 with TRBJ1-6; D may be TRBD1 (5 bases). TRBV23-1 is sorted into the ORF group, with uncertain function. V lost 0 bases to trimming and J lost 1 base, with 13 bases between them. The CDR3 contains 18 residues. In nucleotides, the CDR3 is TGCGCCAGCAGTCAATCGTCAGGGCCGAGTTCCTATAATTCACCCCTCCACTTT. Translation: CASSQSSGPSSYNSPLHF.

The chain is built from TRBV30 and TRBJ2-2; 9 bases agree with TRBD2. There are 15 residues in the CDR3. The junction had 4 bases not matched to a gene; V was cut back by 4 bases and J by 1 base. Germline lookup yields CDR1 GTSNPN and CDR2 SVGIG (reference sequence). The CDR3 region is CAWTTSGVNTGELFF. The CDR3 DNA follows: TGTGCCTGGACGACTAGCGGAGTGAACACCGGGGAGCTGTTTTTT. Using reference TRBV30 and TRBJ2-2 for the parts outside the CDR3, the full variable domain is SQTIHQWPATLVQPVGSPLSLECTVEGTSNPNLYWYRQAAGRGLQLLFYSVGIGQISSEVPQNLSASRPQDRQFILSSKKLLLSDSGFYLCAWTTSGVNTGELFFGEGSRLTVL.